This paragraph reports one TCR beta chain. Its antigen is as yet unknown. Extracted RNA was reverse transcribed, and the resulting cDNA served as sequencing template. The protocol was immunoSEQ multiplex PCR, while the TCRdb copy is restricted to in-frame clones and leaves out a portion. Among some 120,000 clones listed, about 57% were seen once. The source of the sample is a study of CD8+ T cells in alopecia areata. Study outcomes and limitations: Elevated clonality characterized lesional scalp relative to normal scalp, particularly in alopecia totalis/universalis.

The CDR3 has 13 residues. Germline lookup yields CDR1 SGHNT and CDR2 YYREEE (reference sequence). V lost 4 bases, J lost 6 bases, and 13 bases lay in between. The rearrangement uses TRBV5-4 and TRBJ1-2; a weak D match, TRBD1 (5 bases). The clonotype comes from a human donor with alopecia areata. Sequenced material: CD4+ T cells sorted from blood, taken at week 0. The CDR3 loop reads CASSRLGAHGYTF. CDR3 DNA sequence: TGTGCCAGCAGCCGACTAGGGGCTCATGGCTACACCTTC.